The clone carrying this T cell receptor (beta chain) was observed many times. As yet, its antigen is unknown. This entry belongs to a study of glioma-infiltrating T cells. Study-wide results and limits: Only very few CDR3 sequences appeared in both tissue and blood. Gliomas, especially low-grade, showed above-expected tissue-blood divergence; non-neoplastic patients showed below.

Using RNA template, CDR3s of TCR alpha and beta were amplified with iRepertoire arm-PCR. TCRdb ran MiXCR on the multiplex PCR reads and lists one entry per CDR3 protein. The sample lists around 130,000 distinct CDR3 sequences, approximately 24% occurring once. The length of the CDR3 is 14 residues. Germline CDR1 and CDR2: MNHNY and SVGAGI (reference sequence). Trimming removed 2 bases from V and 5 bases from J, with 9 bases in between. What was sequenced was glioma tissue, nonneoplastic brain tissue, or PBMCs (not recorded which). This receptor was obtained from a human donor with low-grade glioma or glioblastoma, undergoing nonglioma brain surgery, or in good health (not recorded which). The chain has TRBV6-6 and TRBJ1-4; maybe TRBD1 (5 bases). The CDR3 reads CASSYGRGNEKLFF. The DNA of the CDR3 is TGTGCCAGCAGTTACGGGAGGGGCAATGAAAAACTGTTTTTT.